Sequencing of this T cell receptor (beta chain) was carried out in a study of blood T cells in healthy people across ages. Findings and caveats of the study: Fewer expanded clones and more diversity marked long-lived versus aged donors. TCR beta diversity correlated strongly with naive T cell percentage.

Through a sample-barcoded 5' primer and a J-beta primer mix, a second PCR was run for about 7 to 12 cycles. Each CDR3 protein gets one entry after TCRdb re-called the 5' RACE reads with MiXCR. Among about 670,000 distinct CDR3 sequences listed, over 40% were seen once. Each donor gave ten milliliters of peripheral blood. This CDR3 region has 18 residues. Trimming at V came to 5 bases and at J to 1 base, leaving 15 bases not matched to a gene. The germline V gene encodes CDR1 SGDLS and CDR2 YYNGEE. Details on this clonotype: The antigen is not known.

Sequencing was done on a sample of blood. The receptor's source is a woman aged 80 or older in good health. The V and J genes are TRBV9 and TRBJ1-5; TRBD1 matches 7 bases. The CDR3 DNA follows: TGTGCCAGCAGTTTTGGGGGGAAGACAGGGAGGAGCAATCAGCCCCAGCATTTT. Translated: CASSFGGKTGRSNQPQHF.